This T cell receptor beta chain was captured by sequencing in a study of blood T cell repertoires in COVID-19. Study information: T cells, B-cell-depleted T cells, or PBMCs provided the cDNA or gDNA that served as material.

Looked up from germline, CDR1 is GTSNPN and CDR2 is SVGIG (reference sequence). The CDR3 loop spans 18 amino acids. Trimming cost V 0 bases and J 6 bases, with 21 bases left between them. Under the authors' procedure: Reference gene primer amplification in the assay estimated nucleated cell counts. TCRdb's table, derived via immunoSEQ multiplex PCR, lists solely in-frame clones and lacks some. V and J calls and clone size come straight from that table; D and trimming were deduced from the DNA. Of under 200,000 clones detected, almost 85% appear once; the ten largest clones hold 11% to 15%. The V call is TRBV30, the J call TRBJ1-6; D is unresolved. Sequences were obtained from peripheral blood. This clonotype was obtained from a young man with active or convalescent COVID-19. The CDR3 sequence is CAWSVPSGGIFFNSPLHF. As DNA, the CDR3 is TGTGCCTGGAGTGTACCATCCGGAGGGATCTTTTTTAATTCACCCCTCCACTTT.